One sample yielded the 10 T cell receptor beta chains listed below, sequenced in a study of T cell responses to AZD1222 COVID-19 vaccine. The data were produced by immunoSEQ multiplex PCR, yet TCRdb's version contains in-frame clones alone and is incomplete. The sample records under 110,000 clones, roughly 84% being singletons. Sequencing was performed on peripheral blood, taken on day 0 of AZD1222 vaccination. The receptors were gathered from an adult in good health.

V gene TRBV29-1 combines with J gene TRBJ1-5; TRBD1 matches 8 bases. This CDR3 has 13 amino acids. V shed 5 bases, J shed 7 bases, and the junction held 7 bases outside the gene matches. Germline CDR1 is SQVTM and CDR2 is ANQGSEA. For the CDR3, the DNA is TGCAGCGTTCCAGGACAGGGAGAACAGCCCCAGCATTTT. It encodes CSVPGQGEQPQHF.

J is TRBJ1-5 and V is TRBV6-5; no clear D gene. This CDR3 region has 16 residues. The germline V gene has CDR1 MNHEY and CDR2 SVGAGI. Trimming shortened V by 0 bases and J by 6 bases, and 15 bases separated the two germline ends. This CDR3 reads CASSYSIFPLGQPQHF. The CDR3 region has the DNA TGTGCCAGCAGTTACTCGATCTTTCCTTTAGGTCAGCCCCAGCATTTT.

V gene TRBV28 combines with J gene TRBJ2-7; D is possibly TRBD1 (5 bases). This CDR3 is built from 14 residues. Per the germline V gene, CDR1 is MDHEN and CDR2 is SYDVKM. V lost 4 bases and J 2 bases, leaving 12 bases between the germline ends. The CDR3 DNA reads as TGTGCCAGCAGTTCCAACTACAGGACCTACGAGCAGTACTTC. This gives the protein CASSSNYRTYEQYF.

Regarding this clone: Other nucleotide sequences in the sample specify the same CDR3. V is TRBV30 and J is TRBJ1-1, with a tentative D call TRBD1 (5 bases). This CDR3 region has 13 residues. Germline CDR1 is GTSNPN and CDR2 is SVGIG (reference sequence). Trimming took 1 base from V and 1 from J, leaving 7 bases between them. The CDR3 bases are TGTGCCTGGAGTGGTGGACAGAACACTGAAGCTTTCTTT. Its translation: CAWSGGQNTEAFF.

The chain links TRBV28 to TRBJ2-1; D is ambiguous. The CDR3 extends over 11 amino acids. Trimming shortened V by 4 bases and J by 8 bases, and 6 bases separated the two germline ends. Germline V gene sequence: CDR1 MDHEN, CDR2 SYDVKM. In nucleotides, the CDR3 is TGTGCCAGCAGTTCCCCTTATGAGCAGTTCTTC. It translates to CASSSPYEQFF.

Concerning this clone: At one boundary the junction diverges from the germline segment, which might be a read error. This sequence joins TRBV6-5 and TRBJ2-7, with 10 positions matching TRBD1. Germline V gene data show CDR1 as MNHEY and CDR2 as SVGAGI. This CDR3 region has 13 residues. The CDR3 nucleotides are TGTGCCAGCAGGGGACAGGGGACCTACGGGCAGTACTTC. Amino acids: CASRGQGTYGQYF.

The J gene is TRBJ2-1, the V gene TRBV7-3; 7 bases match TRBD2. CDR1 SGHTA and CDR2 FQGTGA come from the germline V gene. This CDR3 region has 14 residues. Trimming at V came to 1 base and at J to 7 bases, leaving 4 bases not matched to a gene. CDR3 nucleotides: TGTGCCAGCAGCTTAATCCTAGCGGATAATGAGCAGTTCTTC. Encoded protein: CASSLILADNEQFF.

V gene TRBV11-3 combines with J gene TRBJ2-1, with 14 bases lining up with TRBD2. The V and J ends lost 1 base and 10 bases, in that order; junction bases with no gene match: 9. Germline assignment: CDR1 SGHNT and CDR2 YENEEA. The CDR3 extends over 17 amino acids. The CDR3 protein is CASSLGTGTSGSREQFF. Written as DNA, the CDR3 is TGTGCCAGCAGCTTAGGCACCGGGACTAGCGGGAGTCGCGAGCAGTTCTTC. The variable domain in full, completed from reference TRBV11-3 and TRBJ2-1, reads EAGVVQSPRYKIIEKKQPVAFWCNPISGHNTLYWYLQNLGQGPELLIRYENEEAVDDSQLPKDRFSAERLKGVDSTLKIQPAELGDSAVYLCASSLGTGTSGSREQFFGPGTRLTVL.

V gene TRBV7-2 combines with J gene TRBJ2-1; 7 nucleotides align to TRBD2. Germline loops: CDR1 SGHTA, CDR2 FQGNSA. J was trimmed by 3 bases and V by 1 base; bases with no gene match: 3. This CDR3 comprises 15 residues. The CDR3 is CASSLVASGYNEQFF. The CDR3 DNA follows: TGTGCCAGCAGCTTAGTGGCTAGCGGCTACAATGAGCAGTTCTTC.

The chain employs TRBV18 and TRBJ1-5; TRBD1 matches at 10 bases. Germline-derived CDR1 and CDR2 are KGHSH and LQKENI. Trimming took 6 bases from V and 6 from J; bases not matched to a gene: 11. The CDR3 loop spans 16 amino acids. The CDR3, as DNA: TGTGCCAGCTCGTCTACGACAGGGGGCAGGGGTCAGCCCCAGCATTTT. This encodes CASSSTTGGRGQPQHF.